The 27 T cell receptor beta chains listed next were all sequenced from one sample in a study of blood T cell repertoires in COVID-19. Assay used: immunoSEQ multiplex PCR; TCRdb lists only in-frame clones, some missing. The sample has around 100,000 clones, about nine tenths seen once. What was sequenced was peripheral blood. These receptors all stem from a man in his 60s with COVID-19, enrolled during active disease.

The chain links TRBV5-1 to TRBJ2-2; D perhaps matches TRBD2 (5 bases). The CDR3 covers 15 residues. V lost 0 bases, J lost 6 bases, and 12 bases lay in between. CDR1 and CDR2 (germline): SGHRS, YFSETQ. The CDR3 coding sequence is TGCGCCAGCAGCTTGGAACGGGAAGCTCCCGGGGAGCTGTTTTTT. It is translated as CASSLEREAPGELFF.

The chain recombines TRBV27 with TRBJ2-1; 8 bases map to TRBD2. J was trimmed by 6 bases and V by 4 bases; bases with no gene match: 8. This CDR3 contains 15 residues. Germline V CDR1 and CDR2: MNHEY, SMNVEV (reference sequence). The CDR3 is CASSSVTSGFNEQFF. CDR3 nucleotides: TGTGCCAGCAGTTCCGTTACTAGCGGTTTCAATGAGCAGTTCTTC.

The chain employs TRBV9 and TRBJ2-2, with TRBD1 identical over 7 bases. The CDR3 is 18 amino acids. Germline V CDR1 and CDR2: SGDLS, YYNGEE. The junction had 14 bases not matched to a gene; V was cut back by 3 bases and J by 3 bases. CDR3 sequence: CASSDPRQGVVDTGELFF. CDR3 coding DNA: TGTGCCAGCAGCGACCCACGACAGGGTGTGGTGGACACCGGGGAGCTGTTTTTT.

This clone was found once. The chain recombines TRBV15 with TRBJ1-5; D unresolved. This CDR3 comprises 15 residues. The V gene lost 0 bases and the J gene lost 1 base, with 7 bases spanning the gap. The germline gives CDR1 LNHNV, CDR2 YYDKDF (reference sequence). CDR3 nucleotide sequence: TGTGCCACCAGCAGAGATGCAGTGAGCAATCAGCCCCAGCATTTT. Translation gives CATSRDAVSNQPQHF.

The genes are TRBV18 and TRBJ1-5; 8 bases align to TRBD1. The CDR3 spans 15 residues. The germline gives CDR1 KGHSH, CDR2 LQKENI. Germline trimming cut 4 bases from V and 6 bases from J; bases unmatched to any gene: 8. The CDR3 nucleotides are TGTGCCAGCTCACTTGGGCCAGGGGGCGCTCAGCCCCAGCATTTT. It specifies CASSLGPGGAQPQHF. The full variable domain, with the rest looked up from reference TRBV18 and TRBJ1-5, is NAGVMQNPRHLVRRRGQEARLRCSPMKGHSHVYWYRQLPEEGLKFMVYLQKENIIDESGMPKERFSAEFPKEGPSILRIQQVVRGDSAAYFCASSLGPGGAQPQHFGDGTRLSIL.

This clone occurred a few times. The J gene is TRBJ1-2, the V gene TRBV29-1; possible D gene TRBD1, 5 bases. Germline V lookup: CDR1 SQVTM, CDR2 ANQGSEA. Deletions cut 2 bases from V and 4 bases from J, with 8 bases between. The length of the CDR3 is 12 residues. The DNA for the CDR3 is TGCAGCGTTGAACTGACAGCCTATGGCTACACCTTC. It yields the protein CSVELTAYGYTF.

This chain links TRBV15 with TRBJ2-5; perhaps TRBD1 as D (6 bases). The CDR3 totals 15 residues. Trimming removed 3 bases from V and 5 bases from J, with 16 bases in between. The germline gives CDR1 LNHNV, CDR2 YYDKDF (reference sequence). The CDR3 loop is CATSRGAPKGETQYF. CDR3 nucleotides: TGTGCCACCAGCAGGGGGGCCCCGAAGGGGGAGACCCAGTACTTC.

This chain uses TRBV27 with TRBJ1-4; perhaps TRBD1 as D (5 bases). This CDR3 spans 15 amino acids. V was clipped by 5 bases and J by 10 bases, with 20 bases between them. Germline V CDR1 and CDR2: MNHEY, SMNVEV (reference sequence). Here the CDR3 reads CASSHLTARIGKLFF. In nucleotides, the CDR3 is TGTGCCAGCAGTCATCTGACAGCGCGGATCGGAAAACTGTTTTTT.

The chain links TRBV12-5 to TRBJ2-1, with a weak D call TRBD1 (5 bases). CDR3 size: 15 residues. CDR1 and CDR2 (germline): LGHNT, FRNRAP. The germline V and J ends were trimmed by 6 bases and 0 bases, with 12 bases remaining between them. CDR3 loop: CASGSGNPSYNEQFF. In DNA, the CDR3 is TGTGCTAGTGGATCAGGGAATCCCTCCTACAATGAGCAGTTCTTC.

The J gene is TRBJ2-1, the V gene TRBV30; 15 nucleotides agree with TRBD2. The CDR3 covers 18 residues. The trim removed 3 bases at V and 0 bases at J, leaving 6 bases unmatched. Germline V gene lookup returns CDR1 GTSNPN and CDR2 SVGIG (reference sequence). The CDR3 coding sequence is TGTGCCTGGAGAGGACTAGCGGGAGGGTCCTTCTCCTACAATGAGCAGTTCTTC. Translating gives CAWRGLAGGSFSYNEQFF. Combining the CDR3 with reference TRBV30 and TRBJ2-1 gives the whole variable domain SQTIHQWPATLVQPVGSPLSLECTVEGTSNPNLYWYRQAAGRGLQLLFYSVGIGQISSEVPQNLSASRPQDRQFILSSKKLLLSDSGFYLCAWRGLAGGSFSYNEQFFGPGTRLTVL.

V usage is TRBV5-1 and J usage is TRBJ2-3; D perhaps matches TRBD2 (5 bases). The ends were cut back, 4 bases at V and 0 bases at J, with 15 bases in the middle. From germline, CDR1 is SGHRS and CDR2 YFSETQ. The CDR3 is 16 residues long. CDR3 in amino acids: CASSVKVQRSTDTQYF. CDR3 nucleotide sequence: TGCGCCAGCAGCGTAAAAGTCCAGCGGAGCACAGATACGCAGTATTTT.

The V gene is TRBV11-2, the J gene TRBJ1-1; TRBD1 aligns across 7 bases. The CDR3 spans 15 residues. The junction had 9 bases not matched to a gene; V was cut back by 6 bases and J by 2 bases. CDR1 and CDR2 (germline): SGHAT, FQNNGV. CDR3 sequence reads: CASRAVGGGNTEAFF. The CDR3 DNA reads TGTGCCAGCAGGGCCGTCGGAGGGGGCAACACTGAAGCTTTCTTT.

This chain uses TRBV5-1 with TRBJ2-1; the match to TRBD2 covers 8 bases. The germline gives CDR1 SGHRS, CDR2 YFSETQ. The CDR3 is 15 residues long. With 0 bases clipped from V and 10 bases from J, the junction kept 9 bases outside the gene matches. The CDR3 protein is CASSLAGGPFGEQFF. As DNA, the CDR3 is TGCGCCAGCAGCTTGGCGGGAGGGCCCTTCGGCGAGCAGTTCTTC.

The chain links TRBV18 to TRBJ2-2; D gene unclear. Per the germline V gene, CDR1 is KGHSH and CDR2 is LQKENI. Trimming pared 3 bases from V and 0 bases from J, leaving 14 bases between. The CDR3 contains 17 residues. CDR3 amino acids: CASSPISSLANTGELFF. As DNA, the CDR3 is TGTGCCAGCTCACCGATATCGAGCCTCGCGAACACCGGGGAGCTGTTTTTT. Full variable domain (rest looked up from reference TRBV18 and TRBJ2-2): NAGVMQNPRHLVRRRGQEARLRCSPMKGHSHVYWYRQLPEEGLKFMVYLQKENIIDESGMPKERFSAEFPKEGPSILRIQQVVRGDSAAYFCASSPISSLANTGELFFGEGSRLTVL.

This clone was detected only a few times. This chain joins TRBV18 and TRBJ2-2, with TRBD2 matching 7 bases. This CDR3 spans 16 amino acids. The V gene's germline CDR1 is KGHSH and CDR2 LQKENI. Trimming cost V 6 bases and J 5 bases; bases outside gene matches: 12. CDR3 in amino acids: CASSPGEGSWTGELFF. Written as DNA, the CDR3 is TGTGCCAGCTCCCCTGGGGAGGGATCCTGGACCGGGGAGCTGTTTTTT.

The table lists this clone with a count of one. The gene calls are TRBV10-3 and TRBJ1-2, with D tentatively TRBD1 (6 bases). The CDR3 spans 15 residues. CDR1 and CDR2 from the germline V gene are ENHRY and SYGVKD. Between the trimmed V and J ends, which lost 5 bases and 1 base, there was a span of 14 bases. DNA of the CDR3: TGTGCCATCAGTTCAAGCAGGGGATTTAACTATGGCTACACCTTC. Translating gives CAISSSRGFNYGYTF.

This clone has only one observation. This chain links TRBV7-3 with TRBJ2-7; weak D call: TRBD2 (7 bases). CDR1 is SGHTA, CDR2 FQGTGA, per germline. CDR3 size: 14 residues. V gave up 5 bases and J gave up 2 bases, with 13 bases separating them. CDR3 protein: CASSPLGGPYEQYF. The CDR3 region has the DNA TGTGCCAGCAGCCCCCTGGGGGGGCCCTACGAGCAGTACTTC.

The CDR3 nucleotides read TGTGCCAGCAACAATAGGGGGTTGAACACTGAAGCTTTCTTT. Translated, it gives CASNNRGLNTEAFF. The chain links TRBV11-3 to TRBJ1-1; TRBD1 might be the D (6 bases). The CDR3 is made up of 14 amino acids. Per the germline V gene, CDR1 is SGHNT and CDR2 is YENEEA. V shed 7 bases and J shed 0 bases, with 12 bases lying between them. The full variable domain, with the rest looked up from reference TRBV11-3 and TRBJ1-1, is EAGVVQSPRYKIIEKKQPVAFWCNPISGHNTLYWYLQNLGQGPELLIRYENEEAVDDSQLPKDRFSAERLKGVDSTLKIQPAELGDSAVYLCASNNRGLNTEAFFGQGTRLTVV.

This clone was observed a single time. Because the CDR3's place on the DNA is in doubt, the DNA is left out and the CDR3 is given as listed by TCRdb. The chain links TRBV6-4 to TRBJ2-7; the D call in the table, TRBD2, was not verified against the DNA. The CDR3 is 16 amino acids long, termini counted. Germline V gene sequence: CDR1 MRHNA, CDR2 SNTAGT. The CDR3 reads CASILGLAGGCGEQYF.

The gene calls are TRBV24-1 and TRBJ1-5; tentative D call: TRBD1 (5 bases). V was pared by 4 bases and J by 3 bases, with 15 bases between. Germline assignment: CDR1 KGHDR and CDR2 SFDVKD. The CDR3 covers 16 residues. CDR3 protein: CATSDSRELDNQPQHF. CDR3 coding DNA: TGTGCCACCAGTGACTCCAGGGAATTAGACAATCAGCCCCAGCATTTT.

This clone was detected once. The V call is TRBV5-5, the J call TRBJ2-7, with TRBD1 matching 12 bases. This CDR3 is 18 amino acids long. V was clipped by 4 bases and J by 3 bases; unmatched bases: 14. The V gene's germline CDR1 is SGHKS and CDR2 YYEKEE (reference sequence). CDR3 region: CASSEPGTGGPKYYEQYF. Written as DNA, the CDR3 is TGTGCCAGCAGCGAACCCGGGACAGGGGGCCCAAAATACTACGAGCAGTACTTC.

The V call is TRBV2, the J call TRBJ2-5, with D tentatively TRBD2 (6 bases). CDR3 length: 13 amino acids. Trimming removed 6 bases from V and 5 bases from J, with 13 bases in between. The germline V gene encodes CDR1 SNHLY and CDR2 FYNNEI. CDR3 DNA sequence: TGTGCCAGCAGCGCGGGAAATGGGGAGACCCAGTACTTC. Protein: CASSAGNGETQYF.

The rearrangement uses TRBV5-6 and TRBJ2-7; TRBD2 matches 10 bases. The CDR3 has 17 residues. Germline-derived CDR1 and CDR2 are SGHDT and YYEEEE. V gave up 3 bases and J gave up 5 bases; unmatched junction bases: 14. CDR3 bases: TGTGCCAGCAGCTATGCGACCCGGACTAGCGGAATCCACGAGCAGTACTTC. Translated, it gives CASSYATRTSGIHEQYF.

The chain couples TRBV3-1 (or the pseudogene TRBV3-2) to TRBJ2-5, with 8 bases fitting TRBD2. Germline V lookup: CDR1 LGHDT, CDR2 YNNKEL (reference sequence). J gave up 4 bases and V 0 bases, and 1 base lay outside the gene matches. The length of the CDR3 is 14 residues. The CDR3 reads CASSQDAGGETQYF. The CDR3 bases are TGTGCCAGCAGCCAAGATGCGGGGGGAGAGACCCAGTACTTC.

The rearrangement links TRBV25-1 to TRBJ1-5; D might be TRBD1 (5 bases). There are 15 residues in the CDR3. Germline lookup yields CDR1 MGHDK and CDR2 SYGVNS. The V and J ends lost 3 bases and 2 bases respectively, with 11 bases between them. CDR3 amino acids: CASSDGRAGNQPQHF. Written as DNA, the CDR3 is TGTGCCAGCAGTGACGGCAGGGCTGGCAATCAGCCCCAGCATTTT.

This sequence joins TRBV11-3 and TRBJ1-2; maybe TRBD1 (6 bases). Trimming removed 2 bases from V and 0 bases from J, with 16 bases in between. This CDR3 has 17 amino acids. Per germline, CDR1 SGHNT and CDR2 YENEEA. In nucleotides, the CDR3 is TGTGCCAGCAGCTTATCACGGGGACACCGAGCTAACTATGGCTACACCTTC. This sequence encodes CASSLSRGHRANYGYTF.

CDR3: CASSVLAGGPSGANVLTF. DNA of the CDR3: TGTGCCAGCAGCGTACTAGCGGGAGGGCCTTCTGGGGCCAACGTCCTGACTTTC. The gene calls are TRBV9 and TRBJ2-6, with 12 bases identical to TRBD2. There are 18 residues in the CDR3. Per germline, CDR1 SGDLS and CDR2 YYNGEE. Losses at the gene ends were 1 base for V and 1 base for J; bases not matched to a gene: 3.